This T cell receptor (beta chain) was sequenced during a study of spatial heterogeneity in lung cancer. Study outcomes and limitations: Tumor mutation count correlated with how many alpha and beta TCRs expanded intratumorally.

Described time point: sample taken at primary tumor resection. The donors comprised about 70 untreated early-stage non-small cell lung cancer patients. TCRdb reanalysed the 5' RACE reads using MiXCR and keeps one entry per CDR3 protein. The sample records 1,500 or so distinct CDR3 sequences, roughly a quarter being singletons. CDR1 and CDR2 from the germline V gene are LNHDA and SQIVND (reference sequence). The CDR3 extends over 15 amino acids. The V and J ends lost 5 bases and 4 bases respectively, with 16 bases between them. Relative to its sample, this clonotype is medium-sized. What it binds is not known.

This specimen was lung tumor tissue, taken at surgery. The V call is TRBV19, the J call TRBJ2-3; D gene ambiguous. The TCR originated in a female donor with early-stage non-small cell lung cancer. The CDR3 loop reads CASSDHAAGSDTQYF. CDR3 coding DNA: TGTGCCAGTAGTGACCATGCGGCAGGATCAGATACGCAGTATTTT.